This T cell receptor beta chain was captured by sequencing in a study of CD8 T cells in Susac syndrome. The junction had 10 bases not matched to a gene; V was cut back by 6 bases and J by 9 bases. The germline gives CDR1 MDHEN, CDR2 SYDVKM. The CDR3 loop spans 13 amino acids. Random hexamers were used to reverse transcribe an amount of about 0.45 to 1 ug RNA. TCRdb re-derived calls from the immunoSEQ multiplex PCR reads in MiXCR, one entry per CDR3 protein. The data show hundreds of thousands of distinct CDR3 sequences, over 75% seen once. Treatment-naive patients with stable or active relapsing-remitting disease served as multiple sclerosis controls.

The sequenced sample was CD8+ T cells from PBMCs. This receptor was identified in a human donor with multiple sclerosis. The chain is built from TRBV28 and TRBJ2-5; 7 bases map to TRBD1. CDR3 in DNA: TGTGCCAGCAGCCTTCAAGACAGGGCGGCCCAGTACTTC. It codes for CASSLQDRAAQYF.